A selection of T cell receptor beta chains follows, all from one sample in a study of vaccination and CD4 T cells after COVID-19. In TCRdb, the PCR reads were re-called with MiXCR into one record per CDR3 protein. The data show about 25,000 distinct CDR3 sequences, roughly 42% seen once. These receptors have no identified antigens. The sequenced sample was CD4+ T cells from blood, cultured in vitro. Every receptor here comes from a human donor who had recovered from COVID-19. The CDR3 runs from the conserved cysteine through the conserved F or W. The D gene is left open where the match is weak. Expanded clones are given a class, and other clones once, few, many or no size at all.

TRBJ2-7 | NA | TRBD1 | TRBV28 | TGTGCCAGCCTGGACAGGGTCTCCTACGAGCAGTACTTC | CASLDRVSYEQYF
TRBJ2-3 | NA | TRBD2 | TRBV20-1 | TGCAGTGCTTTCGACCATCCGGGACTAGCGGCCTACACAGATACGCAGTATTTT | CSAFDHPGLAAYTDTQYF
TRBJ1-1 | NA | TRBD1 | TRBV5-4 | TGTGCCAGCAGCCTAAGGACAGGGGGAATCCCCAGATACCAAGCTTTCTTT | CASSLRTGGIPRYQAFF
TRBJ2-7 | NA | TRBD2 | TRBV10-2 | TGCGCCAGCAGTGCTGGCGGGAGCCTTTACGAGCAGTACTTC | CASSAGGSLYEQYF
TRBJ2-5 | few | NA | TRBV11-3 | TGTGCCAGCAGCGCTCAGGGGGGAGAAGAGACCCAGTACTTC | CASSAQGGEETQYF
TRBJ1-2 | NA | NA | TRBV5-4 | TGTGCCAGCAGCTTGGGGGGGGCTAACTATGGCTACACCTTC | CASSLGGANYGYTF
TRBJ2-3 | NA | TRBD2 | TRBV10-3 | TGTGCCATCAGTGAGTCGATTTCTAGCGGTGGGGCAGATACGCAGTATTTT | CAISESISSGGADTQYF
TRBJ1-1 | NA | NA | TRBV29-1 | TGCAGCGTTGAACCCCAGGGCGCTGAAGCTTTCTTT | CSVEPQGAEAFF
TRBJ2-3 | NA | NA | TRBV11-3 | TGTGCCAGCAGCTTAGGGGCCCTGCGGTCTAGCACAGATACGCAGTATTTT | CASSLGALRSSTDTQYF
TRBJ2-5 | few | NA | TRBV6-2/TRBV6-3 | TGTGCCAGCAGTTACACTAGGGAGGTCTGGGAAGAGACCCAGTACTTC | CASSYTREVWEETQYF
TRBJ2-1 | NA | NA | TRBV7-2 | TGTGCCAGCAGCTCACCAGCCCAGCATGGGCAGTTCTTC | CASSSPAQHGQFF
TRBJ1-5 | NA | NA | TRBV18 | TGTGCCAGCTCACCAGAAACGGGGGCGAACAATCAGCCCCAGCATTTT | CASSPETGANNQPQHF
TRBJ2-7 | NA | TRBD1 | TRBV27 | TGTGCCAGCATCCCGCACCGGGACAGGGGATCTTACGAGCAGTACTTC | CASIPHRDRGSYEQYF
TRBJ2-1 | NA | NA | TRBV5-1 | TGCGCCAGCAGCTTGGAACCGGGCAATGAGCAGTTCTTC | CASSLEPGNEQFF
TRBJ2-1 | once | NA | TRBV6-4 | TGTGCCAGCAGTGACCAGGGATTCGGGGAGCAGTTCTTC | CASSDQGFGEQFF
TRBJ2-7 | NA | NA | TRBV5-1 | TGCGCCAGCAGCCCCGGAGAGTACGGGAGAACCTACGAGCAGTACTTC | CASSPGEYGRTYEQYF
TRBJ2-5 | NA | NA | TRBV24-1 | TGTGCCACCAGTGATTCAGGACCCTACCAAGAGACCCAGTACTTC | CATSDSGPYQETQYF
TRBJ2-3 | NA | NA | TRBV7-8 | TGTGCCAGCAGCCCGCGCTACTCTAGCGGAGGGGGGGATACGCAGTATTTT | CASSPRYSSGGGDTQYF
TRBJ1-6 | few | TRBD1 | TRBV5-1 | TGCGCCAGCAGCCAAGGGACAGGGGTCCAGGATAATTCACCCCTCCACTTT | CASSQGTGVQDNSPLHF
TRBJ2-2 | NA | NA | TRBV20-1 | TGCAGTGCTAGGGAAGAGGCGAACACCGGGGAGCTGTTTTTT | CSAREEANTGELFF
TRBJ2-7 | NA | NA | TRBV6-1 | TGTGCCAGCAGTGAAGCGCCGGAGTGGAGCGAGCAGTACTTC | CASSEAPEWSEQYF
TRBJ2-7 | NA | NA | TRBV11-3 | TGTGCCAGCAGCCTCACTTTATGGATACAGGGTAAGGGGATCTACGAGCAGTACTTC | CASSLTLWIQGKGIYEQYF
TRBJ2-2 | few | TRBD1 | TRBV20-1 | TGCAGTGCTAGGGGACAGGCAGTTAACACCGGGGAGCTGTTTTTT | CSARGQAVNTGELFF
TRBJ2-7 | NA | NA | TRBV20-1 | TGCAGTGCTTCGAACAGAAGGACGTCCTACGAGCAGTACTTC | CSASNRRTSYEQYF
TRBJ2-7 | NA | TRBD2 | TRBV5-1 | TGCGCCAGCAGCTTGGAACTAGCGGGAGTGACCTACGAGCAGTACTTC | CASSLELAGVTYEQYF
TRBJ1-6 | NA | NA | TRBV28 | TGTGCCAGCAGAACAGTAAATTCACCCCTCCACTTT | CASRTVNSPLHF
TRBJ2-3 | few | NA | TRBV5-1 | TGCGCCAGCAGCTTGACGGGCACAGATACGCAGTATTTT | CASSLTGTDTQYF
TRBJ2-7 | NA | NA | TRBV5-4 | TGTGCCAGCAGCTTGAACCGAGAGCAGTACTTC | CASSLNREQYF
TRBJ2-7 | NA | TRBD2 | TRBV2 | TGTGCCAGCAGCGTAACGGGACTAGGATACGAGCAGTACTTC | CASSVTGLGYEQYF
TRBJ2-2 | NA | NA | TRBV7-9 | TGTGCCAGCAGCTTAACACTTCGGGACGGGGAGCTGTTTTTT | CASSLTLRDGELFF
TRBJ2-1 | few | NA | TRBV20-1 | TGCAGTGCTAGAGAAGGAGGGGGGGGCTCCTACAATGAGCAGTTCTTC | CSAREGGGGSYNEQFF
TRBJ2-1 | NA | TRBD2 | TRBV24-1 | TGTGCCACCAGCGGGGGGTGGCGGGACTCCTACAATGAGCAGTTCTTC | CATSGGWRDSYNEQFF
TRBJ1-2 | NA | TRBD1 | TRBV19 | TGTGCCAGTAGTTCTCCGGGACAGGGATATGGAGGCTACACCTTC | CASSSPGQGYGGYTF
TRBJ2-5 | few | NA | TRBV10-3 | TGTGCCATCACCCCGGGACCGCAAGAGACCCAGTACTTC | CAITPGPQETQYF
TRBJ2-5 | NA | NA | TRBV5-6 | TGTGCCAGCAGTATCAGGGAGACCCAGTACTTC | CASSIRETQYF
TRBJ1-5 | few | NA | TRBV24-1 | TGTGCCACCAGTGATTCGGACGTAGGAGGAAATCAGCCCCAGCATTTT | CATSDSDVGGNQPQHF
TRBJ1-2 | few | NA | TRBV19 | TGTGCCAGTAGTATCATATCAGGGACGGGAGGACGAGGCTACACCTTC | CASSIISGTGGRGYTF
TRBJ2-7 | NA | TRBD1 | TRBV2 | TGTGCCTTGCCCCGGGACAGGGATGCCTACGAGCAGTACTTC | CALPRDRDAYEQYF
TRBJ2-3 | NA | TRBD2 | TRBV25-1 | TGTGCCAGCAGTCCGCCGGGACTATCCCCTATTAGCACAGATACGCAGTATTTT | CASSPPGLSPISTDTQYF
TRBJ2-5 | NA | TRBD1 | TRBV6-1 | TGTGCCAGCAGTGAGGACAGGCTCCAAGAGACCCAGTACTTC | CASSEDRLQETQYF
TRBJ2-7 | few | TRBD1 | TRBV28 | TGTGCCAGCAGGACAGGGCCTACCTACGAGCAGTACTTC | CASRTGPTYEQYF
TRBJ2-7 | NA | NA | TRBV5-1 | TGCGCCAGCAGCCCGGCTGAGGGCTACGAGCAGTACTTC | CASSPAEGYEQYF
TRBJ1-6 | NA | NA | TRBV19 | TGTGCCAGTAGAAGACGGGGGGGTGATTCACCCCTCCACTTT | CASRRRGGDSPLHF
TRBJ1-1 | NA | NA | TRBV5-1 | TGCGCCAGCAGCTTGGAGCGCAGGAACGAGGAAGCTTTCTTT | CASSLERRNEEAFF
TRBJ2-7 | NA | TRBD2 | TRBV11-2 | TGTGCCAGCAGCCAGGGACTAGCGGGGCTCTACGAGCAGTACTTC | CASSQGLAGLYEQYF
TRBJ1-5 | few | NA | TRBV11-3 | TGTGCCAGCAGCTTATCTGGGGATTCCCAGCCCCAGCATTTT | CASSLSGDSQPQHF
TRBJ2-5 | NA | NA | TRBV28 | TGTGCCAGCAGTTTGTACCGGGACACAGAGACCCAGTACTTC | CASSLYRDTETQYF
TRBJ2-3 | NA | NA | TRBV2 | TGTGCCAGCGCCGGAGTAGTGACAGATACGCAGTATTTT | CASAGVVTDTQYF
TRBJ2-4 | NA | NA | TRBV2 | TGTGCCAGCAACCGCGGAGCCAAAAACATTCAGTACTTC | CASNRGAKNIQYF
TRBJ2-5 | few | NA | TRBV11-1 | TGTGCCAGCAGCTTAGTTCCGGCTGTAGAGACCCAGTACTTC | CASSLVPAVETQYF
TRBJ2-1 | NA | NA | TRBV19 | TGTGCCAGTAGTAAACAGGAGTACAATGAGCAGTTCTTC | CASSKQEYNEQFF
TRBJ1-5 | once | NA | TRBV20-1 | TGCAGTGCTAGAGAAGGAGGGGGGCTGGCGAGCAATCAGCCCCAGCATTTT | CSAREGGGLASNQPQHF
TRBJ1-2 | medium-sized | TRBD1 | TRBV6-1 | TGTGCCAGCAGGGCCACCGACAGGGCCTATGGCTACACCTTC | CASRATDRAYGYTF
TRBJ2-6 | NA | TRBD1 | TRBV7-2 | TGTGCCAGCAGCTTAGTGCCAGGGGGCCCCTCTGGGGCCAACGTCCTGACTTTC | CASSLVPGGPSGANVLTF
TRBJ2-7 | few | NA | TRBV7-9 | TGTGCCAGCAGCTTCCTTGGGGGGTTCGAGCAGTACTTC | CASSFLGGFEQYF